What follows are 9 T cell receptor beta chains derived from one specimen sequenced in a study of T cells after yellow fever vaccination. TCRdb called the 5' RACE reads again in MiXCR, with one record for every CDR3 protein. The sample gives hundreds of thousands of distinct CDR3 sequences, approximately 13% of which show up once; about 14% is in the top ten. The sample was PBMCs, taken on the day of the yellow fever booster vaccination. These receptors were taken from a man aged 30 to 45 who received the YFV17D yellow fever vaccine.

This clonotype has more than one count but fewer than ten. The chain recombines TRBV7-9 with TRBJ2-5; the D is unclear. This CDR3 has 11 amino acids. Trimming removed 8 bases at V and 4 bases at J, with 8 bases between. Germline CDR1 and CDR2: SEHNR and FQNEAQ (reference sequence). The CDR3 spells CASLLGETQYF. CDR3 DNA: TGTGCCAGCCTCCTGGGAGAGACCCAGTACTTC.

This rearrangement joins TRBV18 to TRBJ2-3; D remains unclear. The V end was cut by 6 bases, the J end by 5 bases, with 18 bases between. The CDR3 length is 15 residues. CDR1 is KGHSH and CDR2 is LQKENI in the germline V gene. The CDR3 loop reads CASSPRNSPQDTQYF. In nucleotides, the CDR3 is TGTGCCAGCTCGCCGAGGAACTCTCCCCAAGATACGCAGTATTTT.

This sequence joins TRBV30 and TRBJ2-7; 10 nucleotides line up with TRBD1. The V and J ends lost 5 bases and 1 base, in that order; junction bases with no gene match: 2. CDR3 size: 13 residues. Per germline, CDR1 GTSNPN and CDR2 SVGIG (reference sequence). CDR3 DNA sequence: TGTGCCTGGGAGGACAGGGGGTCCTACGAGCAGTACTTC. Translated: CAWEDRGSYEQYF.

The chain uses TRBV6-5 and TRBJ2-7; 7 positions agree with TRBD1. V dropped 2 bases and J dropped 4; count of bases not matched to a gene: 5. Germline-derived CDR1 and CDR2 are MNHEY and SVGAGI. CDR3 size: 14 residues. The chain's CDR3 is CASSYDRDQYEQYF. The CDR3 DNA follows: TGTGCCAGCAGTTACGACAGGGATCAATACGAGCAGTACTTC.

The rearrangement uses TRBV2 and TRBJ1-5; D unresolved. The V end lost 5 bases, the J end lost 7 bases, and 9 bases lay between the germline ends. The CDR3 is 12 residues long. Germline V CDR1 and CDR2: SNHLY, FYNNEI. CDR3 DNA: TGTGCCAGCAGTCCCGAGGTCCAGCCCCAGCATTTT. It is translated as CASSPEVQPQHF.

The chain couples TRBV7-2 to TRBJ2-3, with D possibly matching TRBD2 (5 bases). CDR3 length equals 15 residues. Germline CDR1 reads SGHTA; CDR2 reads FQGNSA. Trimming took off 1 base at V and 7 bases at J, with 15 bases between the two ends. CDR3 nucleotide sequence: TGTGCCAGCAGCTTAGGGCCCCCGGGGATAAATACGCAGTATTTT. Protein: CASSLGPPGINTQYF.

This clonotype turned up a few times. The chain links TRBV20-1 to TRBJ2-7; 14 bases map to TRBD2. The CDR3 has 15 amino acids. The V gene end was trimmed by 1 base and the J gene end by 3 bases; junction bases not matched to a gene: 2. The V gene's germline CDR1 is DFQATT and CDR2 SNEGSKA (reference sequence). This chain's CDR3 is CSARAGTSGSYEQYF. The CDR3 coding sequence is TGCAGTGCTAGAGCCGGGACTAGCGGGAGCTACGAGCAGTACTTC.

In its sample, this clonotype was seen a few times. The J gene is TRBJ2-1, the V gene TRBV6-1, with 9 bases that match TRBD2. Germline-derived CDR1 and CDR2 are MNHNS and SASEGT. V trimming: 6 bases; J trimming: 10 bases; junction bases outside the gene matches: 13. The CDR3 length is 15 residues. As DNA, the CDR3 is TGTGCCAGCAGCTGGGGCGGGAGGGCCCGGCGGGAGCAGTTCTTC. It translates to CASSWGGRARREQFF.

The V call is TRBV12-3 or TRBV12-4, the J call TRBJ2-1, with a possible D match to TRBD2 (6 bases). This CDR3 region has 17 residues. V lost 2 bases to trimming and J lost 3 bases, with 17 bases between them. CDR3 loop: CASSLSPGVAVYNEQFF. The CDR3 DNA sequence: TGTGCCAGCAGTTTATCCCCGGGGGTAGCGGTCTACAATGAGCAGTTCTTC.